This T cell receptor beta chain derives from a study of CD8 T cells in ankylosing spondylitis. General study results and limits: A motif of under 10 highly homologous TCR beta variants was seen as apparently characteristic of ankylosing spondylitis blood.

A quantitative 5'-RACE method, one with molecular barcodes, was used to make TCR beta libraries. TCRdb independently ran MiXCR on the 5' RACE reads; one entry per CDR3 protein. This table has approximately 140,000 distinct CDR3 sequences, 9.3% appearing once. CDR1 SGHRS and CDR2 YFSETQ come from the germline V gene. This CDR3 contains 15 residues. The ends were cut back, 0 bases at V and 8 bases at J, with 15 bases in the middle. This clonotype appeared many times. Its antigen remains unknown. The sequenced sample was blood, either unsorted or a sorted T cell fraction (not recorded which). This sequence was found in a male donor with ankylosing spondylitis or in good health (not recorded which). This chain joins TRBV5-1 and TRBJ2-1; D perhaps matches TRBD2 (6 bases). For the CDR3, the DNA is TGCGCCAGCAGCTTGGTTTGGAGGGGCGGGGATGAGCAGTTCTTC. This codes for CASSLVWRGGDEQFF.